The sequence of this T cell receptor beta chain was determined in a study of T cells in Graves' hyperthyroidism and ophthalmopathy. About the research overall: At initial diagnosis, before any treatment had begun, peripheral blood was obtained. Study-level points and caveats: A 13 V-J model separated ophthalmopathy from stable hyperthyroidism.

Authors of the study amplified TCR beta CDR3 regions from RNA transcripts. When the TCR CDR3 underwent first-round RT-PCR, the HTBI primer set was used. TCRdb passed the multiplex PCR reads through MiXCR, listing each CDR3 protein once. This table holds about 400,000 distinct CDR3 sequences, roughly 14% found once. This clonotype showed up just a few times. What it binds is unknown. Germline CDR1 is SGDLS and CDR2 is YYNGEE. The V end lost 3 bases, the J end lost 9 bases, and 19 bases lay between the germline ends. This CDR3 spans 14 amino acids. The TCR was taken from a man between 18 and 29 years old with Graves' ophthalmopathy. This sequence joins TRBV9 and TRBJ2-7; D assignment may be TRBD1 or TRBD2 (5 bases each). The source material was blood. The CDR3 bases are TGTGCCAGCAGCGGGTCCGGGACCCCCTCGGGGCAGTACTTC. It encodes CASSGSGTPSGQYF.